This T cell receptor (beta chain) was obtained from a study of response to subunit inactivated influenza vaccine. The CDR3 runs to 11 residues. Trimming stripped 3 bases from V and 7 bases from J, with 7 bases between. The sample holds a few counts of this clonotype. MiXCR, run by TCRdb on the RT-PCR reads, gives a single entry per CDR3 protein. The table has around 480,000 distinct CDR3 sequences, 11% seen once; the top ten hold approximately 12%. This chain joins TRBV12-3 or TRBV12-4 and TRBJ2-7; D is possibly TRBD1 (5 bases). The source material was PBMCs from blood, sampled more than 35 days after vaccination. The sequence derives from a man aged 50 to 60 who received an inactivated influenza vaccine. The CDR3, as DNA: TGTGCCAGCAGTTTGTACAGGGAGCAGTACTTC. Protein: CASSLYREQYF.